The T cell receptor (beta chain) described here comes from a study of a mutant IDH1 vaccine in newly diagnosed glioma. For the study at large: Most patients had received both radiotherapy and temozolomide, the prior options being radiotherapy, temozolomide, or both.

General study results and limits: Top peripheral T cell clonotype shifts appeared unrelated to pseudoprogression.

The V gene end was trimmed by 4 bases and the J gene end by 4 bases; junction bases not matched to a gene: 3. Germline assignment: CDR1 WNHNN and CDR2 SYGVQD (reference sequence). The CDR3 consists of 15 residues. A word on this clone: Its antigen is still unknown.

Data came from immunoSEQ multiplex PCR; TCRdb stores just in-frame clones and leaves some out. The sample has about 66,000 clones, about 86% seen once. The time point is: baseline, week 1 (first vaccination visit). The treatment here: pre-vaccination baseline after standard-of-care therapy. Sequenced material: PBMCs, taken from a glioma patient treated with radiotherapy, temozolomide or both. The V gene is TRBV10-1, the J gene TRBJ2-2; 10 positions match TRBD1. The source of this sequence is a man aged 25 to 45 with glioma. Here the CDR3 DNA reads TGCGCCAGCAGTGGTGGGACAGGGGTCACCGGGGAGCTGTTTTTT. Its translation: CASSGGTGVTGELFF.